A single sample gave rise to the 32 T cell receptor beta chains below, sequenced in a study of shared T cell receptors in the human thymus. Assay: immunoSEQ multiplex PCR; the TCRdb copy retains only in-frame clones and omits some. The sample holds some 700,000 clones, approximately 90% seen once. This sample also appeared in a second study, on human thymus T cells.

The sample consisted of thymocytes. Source of these receptors: a boy in the first two years of life with a congenital heart defect.

The V gene is TRBV6-5, the J gene TRBJ2-7, with 8 bases aligning to TRBD1. CDR3 length: 15 residues. V was pared by 5 bases and J by 6 bases, with 12 bases of the junction left unmatched. Germline CDR1 MNHEY, CDR2 SVGAGI. The CDR3 region is CASSRDRFRLGEQYF. The CDR3 DNA reads TGTGCCAGCAGTCGGGACAGGTTCCGATTAGGCGAGCAGTACTTC.

The chain employs TRBV6-1 and TRBJ1-1, with 7 bases identical to TRBD1. The germline gives CDR1 MNHNS, CDR2 SASEGT. The J segment lost 0 bases and the V segment lost 1 base, leaving 8 bases of the junction unmatched. The CDR3 is 17 residues long. The CDR3 is CASSEVWKGAMNTEAFF. The CDR3 DNA reads TGTGCCAGCAGTGAAGTTTGGAAGGGGGCTATGAACACTGAAGCTTTCTTT.

J is TRBJ2-3 and V is TRBV4-3, with D unclear. The CDR3 covers 15 residues. From germline, CDR1 is LGHNA and CDR2 YSLEER. The V gene lost 1 base and the J gene lost 0 bases, with 8 bases spanning the gap. CDR3 protein: CASSQVCTSTDTQYF. The CDR3, as DNA: TGCGCCAGCAGCCAAGTTTGTACTAGCACAGATACGCAGTATTTT.

This clone appeared once. The gene calls are TRBV27 and TRBJ1-2; no definite D call. The CDR3 length is 14 residues. Trimming took off 5 bases at V and 6 bases at J, with 16 bases between the two ends. The V gene's germline CDR1 is MNHEY and CDR2 SMNVEV (reference sequence). CDR3 sequence: CASSPTRGRDGYTF. The CDR3, as DNA: TGTGCCAGCAGTCCCACCCGGGGTCGCGATGGCTACACCTTC.

This chain connects TRBV5-7 to TRBJ2-7; 7 bases are a match to TRBD2. TRBV5-7 belongs to the ORF category, with a function that is uncertain. The CDR3 covers 16 residues. The junction had 7 bases not matched to a gene; V was cut back by 0 bases and J by 1 base. The CDR3: CASSLVGGETSYEQYF. In nucleotides, the CDR3 is TGTGCCAGCAGCTTGGTGGGAGGGGAAACTTCCTACGAGCAGTACTTC.

The CDR3 nucleotides are TGTGCCAGCTTCAGCGGGAGGGCCCCAGATACGCAGTATTTT. Its protein is CASFSGRAPDTQYF. The chain carries TRBV25-1 and TRBJ2-3; TRBD2 agrees at 10 bases. The CDR3 spans 14 residues. CDR1 is MGHDK and CDR2 is SYGVNS in the germline V gene. After removal of 8 bases from V and 4 bases from J, the junction contained 6 bases not matched to a gene.

V is TRBV10-3 and J is TRBJ2-3; D possibly corresponds to TRBD1 (5 bases). The V end lost 6 bases, the J end lost 6 bases, and 16 bases lay between the germline ends. This CDR3 comprises 14 residues. CDR1 and CDR2 (germline): ENHRY, SYGVKD. The CDR3 DNA reads TGTGCCATCAGAGGCAGGGCCACCGGGGATACGCAGTATTTT. It is translated as CAIRGRATGDTQYF.

V is TRBV11-3 and J is TRBJ2-7, with 8 nucleotides matching TRBD1. The V segment lost 5 bases and the J segment 0 bases; nucleotides outside the gene matches: 9. Germline-derived CDR1 and CDR2 are SGHNT and YENEEA. CDR3 size: 16 residues. The CDR3 sequence is CASSPSGGGLSYEQYF. The CDR3 DNA is TGTGCCAGCAGCCCATCAGGGGGCGGTCTCTCCTACGAGCAGTACTTC.

This clone showed up just once. The chain couples TRBV4-3 to TRBJ1-2; no clear D gene. Trimming pared 5 bases from V and 4 bases from J, leaving 23 bases between. Per germline, CDR1 LGHNA and CDR2 YSLEER. CDR3 length equals 17 residues. The CDR3, as DNA: TGCGCCAGCAGCACACGCTCACTCCGGTCGGGGAGCTATGGCTACACCTTC. Its translation is CASSTRSLRSGSYGYTF.

This rearrangement joins TRBV5-6 to TRBJ2-3, with 11 bases that match TRBD2. The CDR3 runs to 16 residues. Germline-derived CDR1 and CDR2 are SGHDT and YYEEEE. Trimming at V came to 3 bases and at J to 1 base, leaving 4 bases not matched to a gene. CDR3 residues: CASSYLAGGGTDTQYF. CDR3 nucleotides: TGTGCCAGCAGCTATTTAGCGGGAGGGGGCACAGATACGCAGTATTTT.

The CDR3 here is CASSPRSAGTGTHLIGNQPQHF. Here the CDR3 DNA reads TGTGCCAGCTCACCAAGGTCGGCGGGGACAGGGACACACCTGATTGGCAATCAGCCCCAGCATTTT. The V and J genes are TRBV18 and TRBJ1-5, with 9 bases lining up with TRBD1. Germline-derived CDR1 and CDR2 are KGHSH and LQKENI. J was trimmed by 2 bases and V by 2 bases; bases with no gene match: 22. The CDR3 loop spans 22 amino acids. The full variable domain, in which reference TRBV18 and TRBJ1-5 provide the parts outside the CDR3, is NAGVMQNPRHLVRRRGQEARLRCSPMKGHSHVYWYRQLPEEGLKFMVYLQKENIIDESGMPKERFSAEFPKEGPSILRIQQVVRGDSAAYFCASSPRSAGTGTHLIGNQPQHFGDGTRLSIL.

The chain uses TRBV19 and TRBJ2-1; 13 positions agree with TRBD2. CDR1 and CDR2 (germline): LNHDA, SQIVND (reference sequence). Trimming cost V 6 bases and J 5 bases; bases outside gene matches: 7. The CDR3 is made up of 16 amino acids. CDR3 in DNA: TGTGCCAGTAGCCTTAGGACTAGCGGGAGCCACAATGAGCAGTTCTTC. Encoded protein: CASSLRTSGSHNEQFF.

V and J are TRBV6-6 and TRBJ2-3; D is unclear. The CDR3 length is 14 residues. V lost 0 bases and J 2 bases, leaving 6 bases between the germline ends. Germline V CDR1 and CDR2: MNHNY, SVGAGI (reference sequence). The CDR3 DNA reads as TGTGCCAGCAGTTACTCCCGGTACACAGATACGCAGTATTTT. Protein product: CASSYSRYTDTQYF.

The chain couples TRBV7-2 to TRBJ2-5, with 11 bases identical to TRBD2. Germline CDR1 reads SGHTA; CDR2 reads FQGNSA. The ends lost 1 base at V and 5 bases at J; junction bases unmatched: 15. CDR3 length: 19 residues. The CDR3 here is CASSLGSGRAREGRETQYF. The CDR3 nucleotides are TGTGCCAGCAGCTTAGGTAGCGGGAGGGCCCGCGAGGGAAGGGAGACCCAGTACTTC.

This chain connects TRBV9 to TRBJ2-1; TRBD2 matches at 8 bases. The germline gives CDR1 SGDLS, CDR2 YYNGEE. The junction had 14 bases not matched to a gene; V was cut back by 8 bases and J by 7 bases. CDR3 length: 15 residues. CDR3: CAREIGRAIVNEQFF. In DNA, the CDR3 is TGTGCCAGGGAAATCGGGAGGGCCATCGTAAATGAGCAGTTCTTC.

The chain links TRBV5-6 to TRBJ2-1; D may be TRBD2 (6 bases). The V end lost 2 bases, the J end lost 14 bases, and 11 bases lay between the germline ends. CDR3 length equals 11 residues. Per germline, CDR1 SGHDT and CDR2 YYEEEE. CDR3 DNA sequence: TGTGCCAGCAGCTTCGATCGGGAGAAGTTCTTC. Its translation is CASSFDREKFF.

This clone was counted once. The chain recombines TRBV10-2 with TRBJ2-7, with 9 bases fitting TRBD1. Unmatched junction bases numbered 4, after V lost 7 bases and J lost 3 bases. The CDR3 is made up of 13 amino acids. CDR1 and CDR2 (germline): WSHSY, SAAADI. The chain's CDR3 is CASKGTGIYEQYF. CDR3 nucleotides: TGCGCCAGCAAAGGGACAGGGATCTACGAGCAGTACTTC.

The V call is TRBV14, the J call TRBJ2-7, with a weak D call TRBD2 (5 bases). The CDR3 covers 15 residues. V lost 1 base to trimming and J lost 3 bases, with 13 bases between them. Germline-derived CDR1 and CDR2 are SGHDN and FVKESK. This chain's CDR3 is CASSQGSGLSYEQYF. In nucleotides, the CDR3 is TGTGCCAGCAGCCAAGGGTCCGGACTGAGCTACGAGCAGTACTTC.

V usage is TRBV27 and J usage is TRBJ2-7; 8 bases map to TRBD1. Trimming took 5 bases from V and 6 from J; bases not matched to a gene: 6. Germline values: CDR1 MNHEY, CDR2 SMNVEV (reference sequence). The CDR3 sequence is 13 residues long. CDR3 DNA sequence: TGTGCCAGCAGTGCCAGGGGGCAGGGCGAGCAGTACTTC. Its protein product is CASSARGQGEQYF.

The chain employs TRBV28 and TRBJ2-1, with 10 bases lining up with TRBD2. The CDR3 extends over 15 amino acids. Germline V gives CDR1 MDHEN, CDR2 SYDVKM. After removal of 4 bases from V and 4 bases from J, the junction contained 4 bases not matched to a gene. CDR3 region: CASSWTSGKYNEQFF. The CDR3 DNA reads TGTGCCAGCAGTTGGACTAGCGGAAAATACAATGAGCAGTTCTTC.

The rearrangement uses TRBV5-1 and TRBJ1-1; possible D gene TRBD1, 6 bases. Trimming cost V 0 bases and J 0 bases, with 15 bases left between them. This CDR3 spans 17 amino acids. CDR1 and CDR2 from the germline V gene are SGHRS and YFSETQ. CDR3 nucleotide sequence: TGCGCCAGCAGCTTGGGCTTTTTTGGACAGATGAACACTGAAGCTTTCTTT. It codes for CASSLGFFGQMNTEAFF.

This CDR3 is CASSVEGLAGYPGEQFF. DNA of the CDR3: TGTGCCAGCAGCGTAGAGGGACTAGCGGGATACCCAGGAGAGCAGTTCTTC. V is TRBV9 and J is TRBJ2-1, with 13 bases fitting TRBD2. Trimming at V came to 0 bases and at J to 10 bases, leaving 10 bases not matched to a gene. The CDR3 consists of 17 residues. Germline V gene data show CDR1 as SGDLS and CDR2 as YYNGEE.

The rearrangement links TRBV10-1 to TRBJ2-3; D is uncertain. CDR1 and CDR2 (germline): WNHNN, SYGVQD (reference sequence). The CDR3 has 12 residues. V shed 8 bases and J shed 0 bases, with 6 bases lying between them. In DNA, the CDR3 is TGCGCCAGCGGGCCTAGCACAGATACGCAGTATTTT. This encodes CASGPSTDTQYF.

This chain uses TRBV5-1 with TRBJ1-6; D is undetermined. V shed 5 bases and J shed 4 bases, with 10 bases lying between them. CDR3 length equals 14 residues. The germline V gene encodes CDR1 SGHRS and CDR2 YFSETQ. The CDR3 bases are TGCGCCAGCAGTAGAGACGGGTATAATTCACCCCTCCACTTT. This gives the protein CASSRDGYNSPLHF.

This sequence joins TRBV19 and TRBJ2-3, with 9 bases identical to TRBD2. In germline, CDR1 is LNHDA, CDR2 SQIVND (reference sequence). V shed 5 bases and J 1 base; nucleotides not matched to a gene: 7. The CDR3 runs to 16 residues. In DNA form, the CDR3 reads TGTGCCAGTAGTCAGCGGGAGGACGGAGGCACAGATACGCAGTATTTT. Translating gives CASSQREDGGTDTQYF.

The J gene is TRBJ2-2, the V gene TRBV4-1, with D perhaps matching TRBD2 (7 bases). Germline V lookup: CDR1 MGHRA, CDR2 YSYEKL. This CDR3 region has 16 residues. Between the trimmed V and J ends, which lost 0 bases and 2 bases, there was a span of 10 bases. The CDR3 nucleotides are TGCGCCAGCAGCCAAGATGCGGGGGCTAACACCGGGGAGCTGTTTTTT. Encoded protein: CASSQDAGANTGELFF.

In the case of this clone: Other nucleotide sequences in the sample specify the same CDR3. This sequence joins TRBV30 and TRBJ2-7; D call uncertain. CDR3 size: 12 residues. Deletions cut 2 bases from V and 1 base from J, with 6 bases between. Germline CDR1 reads GTSNPN; CDR2 reads SVGIG (reference sequence). The CDR3 nucleotides are TGTGCCTGGAGTCCAGGATCCTACGAGCAGTACTTC. Encoded protein: CAWSPGSYEQYF.

The chain couples TRBV2 to TRBJ1-6, with D unclear. Germline CDR1 reads SNHLY; CDR2 reads FYNNEI. This CDR3 contains 15 residues. V lost 9 bases, J lost 8 bases, and 20 bases lay in between. The CDR3 bases are TGTGCCAGGAGGAGGTACGGGGAAAAGGATTCACCCCTCCACTTT. Encoded protein: CARRRYGEKDSPLHF.

The J gene is TRBJ1-2, the V gene TRBV6-5, with D perhaps matching TRBD1 (6 bases). In germline, CDR1 is MNHEY, CDR2 SVGAGI. Trimming cost V 2 bases and J 2 bases, with 9 bases left between them. This CDR3 has 14 residues. The CDR3: CASSYGTGNYGYTF. The DNA for the CDR3 is TGTGCCAGCAGTTACGGTACAGGGAACTATGGCTACACCTTC.

The chain combines TRBV27 with TRBJ2-5; TRBD1 matches 9 bases. Germline V gene lookup returns CDR1 MNHEY and CDR2 SMNVEV (reference sequence). The CDR3 runs to 15 residues. V gave up 4 bases and J gave up 4 bases; unmatched junction bases: 7. For the CDR3, the DNA is TGTGCCAGCAGTTGGCTACAGGGGGCTTTAGAGACCCAGTACTTC. It translates to CASSWLQGALETQYF.

J is TRBJ2-7 and V is TRBV27; no clear D gene. This CDR3 is built from 14 residues. The germline V gene has CDR1 MNHEY and CDR2 SMNVEV (reference sequence). Trimming removed 6 bases from V and 6 bases from J, with 18 bases in between. As DNA, the CDR3 is TGTGCCAGCAGCTTAGACACCGGTTTCCCCGAGCAGTACTTC. Its translation is CASSLDTGFPEQYF.

The rearrangement joins TRBV6-5 to TRBJ1-4; unclear D gene. Trimming shortened V by 6 bases and J by 8 bases, and 13 bases separated the two germline ends. The CDR3 covers 13 residues. CDR1 and CDR2 (germline): MNHEY, SVGAGI. This chain's CDR3 is CASRKGLGEKLFF. In DNA form, the CDR3 reads TGTGCCAGCAGGAAAGGACTGGGGGAAAAACTGTTTTTT.